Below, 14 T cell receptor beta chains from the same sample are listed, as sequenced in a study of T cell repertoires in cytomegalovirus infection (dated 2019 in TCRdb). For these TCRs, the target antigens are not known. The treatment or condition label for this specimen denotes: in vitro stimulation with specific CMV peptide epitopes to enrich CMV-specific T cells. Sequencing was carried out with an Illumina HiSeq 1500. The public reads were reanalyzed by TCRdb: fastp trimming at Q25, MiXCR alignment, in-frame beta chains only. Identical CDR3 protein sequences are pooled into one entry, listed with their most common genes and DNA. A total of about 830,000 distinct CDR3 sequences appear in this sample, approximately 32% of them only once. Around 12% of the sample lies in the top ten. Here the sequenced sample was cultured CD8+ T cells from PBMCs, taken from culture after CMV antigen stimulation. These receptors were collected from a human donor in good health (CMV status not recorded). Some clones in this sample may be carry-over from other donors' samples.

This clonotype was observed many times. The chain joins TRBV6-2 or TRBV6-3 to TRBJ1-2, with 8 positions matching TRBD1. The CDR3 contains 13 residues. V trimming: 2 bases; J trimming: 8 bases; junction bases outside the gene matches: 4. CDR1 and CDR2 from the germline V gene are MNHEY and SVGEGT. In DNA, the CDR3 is TGTGCCAGCAGTTACCTAGGACAGGGCGGCTACACCTTC. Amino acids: CASSYLGQGGYTF.

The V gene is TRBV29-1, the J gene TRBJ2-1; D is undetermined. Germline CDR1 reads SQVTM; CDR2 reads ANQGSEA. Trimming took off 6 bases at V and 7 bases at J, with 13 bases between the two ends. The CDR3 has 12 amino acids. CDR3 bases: TGCAGCGTGGAAACTTACAAGAATGAGCAGTTCTTC. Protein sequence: CSVETYKNEQFF.

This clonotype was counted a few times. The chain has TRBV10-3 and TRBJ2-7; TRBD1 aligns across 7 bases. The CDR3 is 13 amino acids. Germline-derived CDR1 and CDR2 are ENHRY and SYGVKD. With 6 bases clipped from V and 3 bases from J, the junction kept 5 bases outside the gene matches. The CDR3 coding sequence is TGTGCCATCAGCCCGGGGACAGACTACGAGCAGTACTTC. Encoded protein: CAISPGTDYEQYF.

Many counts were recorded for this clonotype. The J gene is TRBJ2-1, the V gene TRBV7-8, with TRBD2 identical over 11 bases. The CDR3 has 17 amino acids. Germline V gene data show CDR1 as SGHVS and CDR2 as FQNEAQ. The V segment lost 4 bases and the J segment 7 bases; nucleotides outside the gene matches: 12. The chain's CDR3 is CASSSYSGGASLNEQFF. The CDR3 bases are TGTGCCAGCAGCTCCTATAGCGGGGGGGCTAGTCTAAATGAGCAGTTCTTC.

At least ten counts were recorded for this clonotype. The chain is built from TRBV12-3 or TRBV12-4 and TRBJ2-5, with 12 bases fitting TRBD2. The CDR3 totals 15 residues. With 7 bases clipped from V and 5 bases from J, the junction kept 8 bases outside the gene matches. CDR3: CASTSSGGASETQYF. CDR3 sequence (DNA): TGTGCCAGCACCTCTAGCGGGGGGGCCTCGGAGACCCAGTACTTC.

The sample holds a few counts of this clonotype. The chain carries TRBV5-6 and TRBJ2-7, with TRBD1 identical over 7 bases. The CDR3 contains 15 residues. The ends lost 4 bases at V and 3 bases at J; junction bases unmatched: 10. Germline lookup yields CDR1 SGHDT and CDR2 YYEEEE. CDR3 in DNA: TGTGCCAGCAGCGCCGGGACAGCCTCCCACTACGAGCAGTACTTC. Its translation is CASSAGTASHYEQYF.

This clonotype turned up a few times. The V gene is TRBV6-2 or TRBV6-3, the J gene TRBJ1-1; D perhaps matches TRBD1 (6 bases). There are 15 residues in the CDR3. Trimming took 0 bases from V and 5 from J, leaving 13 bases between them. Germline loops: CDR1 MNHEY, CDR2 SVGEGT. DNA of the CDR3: TGTGCCAGCAGTTACTCGAGGGGGGATTATACTGAAGCTTTCTTT. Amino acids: CASSYSRGDYTEAFF.

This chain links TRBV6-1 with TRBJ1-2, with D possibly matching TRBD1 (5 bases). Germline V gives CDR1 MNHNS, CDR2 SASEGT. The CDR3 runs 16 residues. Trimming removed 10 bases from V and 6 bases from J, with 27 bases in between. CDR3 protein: CAIPGGGFYLADGYTF. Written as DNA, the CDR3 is TGTGCCATCCCCGGGGGGGGATTTTACTTGGCGGATGGCTACACCTTC.

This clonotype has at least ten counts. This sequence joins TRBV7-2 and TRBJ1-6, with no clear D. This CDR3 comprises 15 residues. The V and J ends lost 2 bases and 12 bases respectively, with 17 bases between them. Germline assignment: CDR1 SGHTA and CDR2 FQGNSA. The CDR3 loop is CASSLFAVERRPLHF. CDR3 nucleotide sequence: TGTGCCAGCAGCTTATTCGCGGTGGAGAGGAGACCCCTCCACTTT. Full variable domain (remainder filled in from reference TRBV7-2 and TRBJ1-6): GAGVSQSPSNKVTEKGKDVELRCDPISGHTALYWYRQSLGQGLEFLIYFQGNSAPDKSGLPSDRFSAERTGGSVSTLTIQRTQQEDSAVYLCASSLFAVERRPLHFGNGTRLTVT.

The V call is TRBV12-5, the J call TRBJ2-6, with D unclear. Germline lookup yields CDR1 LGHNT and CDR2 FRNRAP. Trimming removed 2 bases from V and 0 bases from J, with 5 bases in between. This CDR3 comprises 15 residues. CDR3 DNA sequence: TGTGCTAGTGGTTTGCTTTTCTCTGGGGCCAACGTCCTGACTTTC. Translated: CASGLLFSGANVLTF.

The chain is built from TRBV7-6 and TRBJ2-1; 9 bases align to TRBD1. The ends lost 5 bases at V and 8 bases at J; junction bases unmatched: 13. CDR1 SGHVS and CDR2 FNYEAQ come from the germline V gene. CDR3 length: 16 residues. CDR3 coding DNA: TGTGCCAGCAGCCCCAGGCTACAGGGGGCCCGGGATGAGCAGTTCTTC. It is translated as CASSPRLQGARDEQFF.

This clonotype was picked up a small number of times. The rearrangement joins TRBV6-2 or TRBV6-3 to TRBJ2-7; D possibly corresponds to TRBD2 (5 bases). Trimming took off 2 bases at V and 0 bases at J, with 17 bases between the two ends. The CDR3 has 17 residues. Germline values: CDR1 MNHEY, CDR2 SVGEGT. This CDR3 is CASSYRPGADTSYEQYF. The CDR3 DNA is TGTGCCAGCAGTTACCGCCCCGGAGCGGATACCTCCTACGAGCAGTACTTC.

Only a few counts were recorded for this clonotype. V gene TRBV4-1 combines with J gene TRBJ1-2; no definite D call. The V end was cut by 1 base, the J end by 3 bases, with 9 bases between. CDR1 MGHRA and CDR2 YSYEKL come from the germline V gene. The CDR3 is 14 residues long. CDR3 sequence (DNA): TGCGCCAGCAGCCAAGTCGACGGGGACTATGGCTACACCTTC. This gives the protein CASSQVDGDYGYTF.

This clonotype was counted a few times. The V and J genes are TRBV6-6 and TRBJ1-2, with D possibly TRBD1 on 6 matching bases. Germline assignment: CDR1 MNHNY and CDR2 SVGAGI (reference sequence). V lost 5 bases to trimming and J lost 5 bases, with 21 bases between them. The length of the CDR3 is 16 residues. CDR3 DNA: TGTGCCAGCAGTCACGGGGTACAGGGTTTAAAGTATGGCTACACCTTC. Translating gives CASSHGVQGLKYGYTF.